Following are 29 T cell receptor beta chains from one sample sequenced in a study of blood T cell repertoires in COVID-19. The method was immunoSEQ multiplex PCR; TCRdb's version includes in-frame clones alone and lacks a portion of them. The sample gives 200,000 to 250,000 clones, 82% of which show up once; over 4% is in the top ten. The material sequenced was peripheral blood. Every receptor here comes from a woman in her seventies with COVID-19, enrolled during active disease.

The chain recombines TRBV20-1 with TRBJ2-3, with TRBD2 matching over 8 bases. V dropped 3 bases and J dropped 2; count of bases not matched to a gene: 4. The CDR3 has 14 residues. Germline CDR1 DFQATT, CDR2 SNEGSKA (reference sequence). The CDR3 here is CSASAGGPTDTQYF. The DNA for the CDR3 is TGCAGTGCTAGTGCGGGAGGCCCCACAGATACGCAGTATTTT.

This clone was found a few times. The rearrangement links TRBV7-2 to TRBJ2-7; D is undetermined. Trimming took 2 bases from V and 0 from J, leaving 8 bases between them. Germline V gives CDR1 SGHTA, CDR2 FQGNSA. This CDR3 is built from 14 residues. CDR3 sequence (DNA): TGTGCCAGCAGCTTAATGAGGAGCTCCTACGAGCAGTACTTC. Amino acids: CASSLMRSSYEQYF. The variable domain in full, completed from reference TRBV7-2 and TRBJ2-7, reads GAGVSQSPSNKVTEKGKDVELRCDPISGHTALYWYRQSLGQGLEFLIYFQGNSAPDKSGLPSDRFSAERTGGSVSTLTIQRTQQEDSAVYLCASSLMRSSYEQYFGPGTRLTVT.

The genes are TRBV18 and TRBJ1-1; D is possibly TRBD1 (5 bases). The CDR3 has 13 amino acids. CDR1 and CDR2 (germline): KGHSH, LQKENI. Deletions cut 6 bases from V and 6 bases from J, with 14 bases between. CDR3 residues: CASSSGVGAEAFF. For the CDR3, the DNA is TGTGCCAGCTCGTCGGGAGTAGGGGCTGAAGCTTTCTTT.

The chain uses TRBV3-1 (or the pseudogene TRBV3-2) and TRBJ1-6, with no clear D. This CDR3 contains 18 residues. Germline V gene lookup returns CDR1 LGHDT and CDR2 YNNKEL (reference sequence). The V gene lost 5 bases and the J gene lost 0 bases, with 17 bases spanning the gap. The DNA of the CDR3 is TGTGCCAGCAGCGCTCAGATGGGAGTTAGCTCCTATAATTCACCCCTCCACTTT. Translating gives CASSAQMGVSSYNSPLHF.

The gene calls are TRBV7-6 and TRBJ2-5; 12 bases agree with TRBD2. The trim removed 4 bases at V and 1 base at J, leaving 4 bases unmatched. The CDR3 consists of 16 residues. CDR1 is SGHVS and CDR2 is FNYEAQ in the germline V gene. CDR3 residues: CASSSGTSGLQETQYF. CDR3 sequence (DNA): TGTGCCAGCAGCTCGGGGACTAGCGGGCTCCAAGAGACCCAGTACTTC.

The chain links TRBV18 to TRBJ2-1; 7 bases agree with TRBD1. The germline CDR1 and CDR2 sequences are KGHSH and LQKENI. V lost 3 bases, J lost 6 bases, and 20 bases stayed unmatched. The CDR3 spans 19 residues. As DNA, the CDR3 is TGTGCCAGCTCACCCGGAGGCCAGGGACAGCTCCGCATTTCCAATGAGCAGTTCTTC. Translating it yields CASSPGGQGQLRISNEQFF.

This chain uses TRBV11-2 with TRBJ1-2; 7 bases are a match to TRBD1. J gave up 4 bases and V 7 bases, and 9 bases lay outside the gene matches. Per germline, CDR1 SGHAT and CDR2 FQNNGV. The CDR3 runs to 14 residues. The CDR3 DNA reads as TGTGCCAGCACGGGAACAGGGGTGGGCTATGGCTACACCTTC. Translation: CASTGTGVGYGYTF.

This clone was found a few times. V is TRBV12-3 or TRBV12-4 and J is TRBJ1-5, with D maybe TRBD1 (6 bases). This CDR3 is built from 12 residues. The V end lost 4 bases, the J end lost 6 bases, and 7 bases lay between the germline ends. Written as DNA, the CDR3 is TGTGCCAGCAGTTCACAGGGTCAGCCCCAGCATTTT. It yields the protein CASSSQGQPQHF.

This clone appeared a single time. The genes are TRBV2 and TRBJ1-2, with 9 bases that match TRBD1. CDR3 length: 14 amino acids. Trimming cost V 7 bases and J 7 bases; bases outside gene matches: 10. Germline CDR1 is SNHLY and CDR2 is FYNNEI. The CDR3 DNA reads as TGTGCCAGCAAAGGTGGACAGGGGTTCCTTGGCTACACCTTC. Its translation is CASKGGQGFLGYTF.

In this sample, this clone turned up a few times. This chain joins TRBV11-2 and TRBJ1-1; no clear D gene. V was shortened by 7 bases and J by 0 bases, with 15 bases between the two germline ends. Germline V gene sequence: CDR1 SGHAT, CDR2 FQNNGV. This CDR3 comprises 15 residues. Here the CDR3 reads CASNGLIPLNTEAFF. DNA of the CDR3: TGTGCCAGCAACGGACTTATACCTCTGAACACTGAAGCTTTCTTT.

This clone was counted a few times. The chain employs TRBV6-2 or TRBV6-3 and TRBJ2-7; D remains unclear. Germline CDR1 and CDR2: MNHEY and SVGEGT. The V end was cut by 4 bases, the J end by 2 bases, with 18 bases between. This CDR3 is 16 amino acids long. The CDR3 bases are TGTGCCAGCAGTTCCTCAGCTAGTCTAATTGCCTACGAGCAGTACTTC. This encodes CASSSSASLIAYEQYF.

The rearrangement uses TRBV27 and TRBJ1-1; 8 bases line up with TRBD1. Germline CDR1 reads MNHEY; CDR2 reads SMNVEV (reference sequence). V lost 6 bases and J lost 4; bases outside the gene matches: 16. The CDR3 length is 17 residues. The CDR3 DNA reads TGTGCCAGCAGAGTCCAGGGGGCGGAGAGCGGCTCCACTGAAGCTTTCTTT. Translated: CASRVQGAESGSTEAFF.

The CDR3 bases are TGTGCCAGCAGCCCAAGCGGGAGGAAGAACAATGAGCAGTTCTTC. Its translation: CASSPSGRKNNEQFF. The chain links TRBV6-5 to TRBJ2-1, with TRBD2 matching 9 bases. The CDR3 covers 15 residues. From germline, CDR1 is MNHEY and CDR2 SVGAGI. With V trimmed by 6 bases and J by 5 bases, 8 bases remained unmatched.

This clone has a handful of counts. The CDR3 spells CASSLDGRTDTQYF. In DNA, the CDR3 is TGTGCCAGCAGCTTGGACGGTCGCACAGATACGCAGTATTTT. This chain links TRBV5-4 with TRBJ2-3; D not certain. The V gene lost 0 bases and the J gene lost 1 base, with 6 bases spanning the gap. This CDR3 region has 14 residues. In germline, CDR1 is SGHNT, CDR2 YYREEE (reference sequence).

The chain combines TRBV4-2 with TRBJ1-5; possibly TRBD1 for D (5 bases). The CDR3 sequence is 16 residues long. Germline CDR1 and CDR2: LGHNA and YNFKEQ. V gave up 0 bases and J gave up 3 bases, with 12 bases separating them. The CDR3: CASSQDPRGVNQPQHF. CDR3 sequence (DNA): TGTGCCAGCAGCCAAGATCCACGGGGGGTCAATCAGCCCCAGCATTTT.

This CDR3 reads CATDRQGAYGYTF. The CDR3 bases are TGTGCCACTGACCGACAGGGAGCCTATGGCTACACCTTC. V and J are TRBV6-1 and TRBJ1-2; 7 bases map to TRBD1. J was trimmed by 4 bases and V by 10 bases; bases with no gene match: 9. The CDR3 sequence is 13 residues long. CDR1 and CDR2 from the germline V gene are MNHNS and SASEGT.

V is TRBV2 and J is TRBJ2-1; no firm D call. Germline V gene sequence: CDR1 SNHLY, CDR2 FYNNEI. CDR3 length: 13 amino acids. V was trimmed by 8 bases and J by 0 bases, leaving 8 bases between them. The CDR3 sequence: CASLLSSYNEQFF. In DNA form, the CDR3 reads TGTGCCAGCCTTCTAAGCTCCTACAATGAGCAGTTCTTC.

This chain connects TRBV7-3 to TRBJ2-3; 9 nucleotides match TRBD2. From germline, CDR1 is SGHTA and CDR2 FQGTGA. The V segment lost 5 bases and the J segment 6 bases; nucleotides outside the gene matches: 6. The CDR3 has 14 amino acids. The CDR3 nucleotides read TGTGCCAGCAGCCCTAGCGGGGCGTGGGATACGCAGTATTTT. It encodes CASSPSGAWDTQYF.

V and J are TRBV28 and TRBJ1-2, with D perhaps matching TRBD1 (5 bases). Germline V gives CDR1 MDHEN, CDR2 SYDVKM. The length of the CDR3 is 16 residues. Deletions cut 2 bases from V and 8 bases from J, with 21 bases between. The CDR3 region has the DNA TGTGCCAGCAGTTTAGGCGGGGACGGACGCCGGGGAGGCTACACCTTC. This translates into CASSLGGDGRRGGYTF.

This chain connects TRBV28 to TRBJ2-2; TRBD2 is a possible D gene (6 bases). The CDR3 sequence is 14 residues long. V lost 3 bases and J 9 bases, leaving 14 bases between the germline ends. The germline gives CDR1 MDHEN, CDR2 SYDVKM. Here the CDR3 reads CASSLLGGRRELFF. The CDR3 DNA is TGTGCCAGCAGTTTGCTAGGAGGGCGGAGGGAGCTGTTTTTT.

Note on this clone: Other DNA variants within this sample encode the same CDR3. The chain recombines TRBV5-5 with TRBJ1-1; 7 nucleotides line up with TRBD1. The CDR3 is 13 residues long. V shed 3 bases and J 6 bases; nucleotides not matched to a gene: 5. Germline values: CDR1 SGHKS, CDR2 YYEKEE (reference sequence). CDR3 protein: CASSSQGYAEAFF. The CDR3 nucleotides are TGTGCCAGCAGCTCACAGGGGTACGCTGAAGCTTTCTTT.

J is TRBJ2-4 and V is TRBV7-2; D is ambiguous. CDR3 length: 14 residues. Germline assignment: CDR1 SGHTA and CDR2 FQGNSA. Trimming removed 1 base at V and 8 bases at J, with 12 bases between. CDR3 DNA sequence: TGTGCCAGCAGCTTAGGGCTCACAACCGACATTCAGTACTTC. It yields the protein CASSLGLTTDIQYF.

This clone has only a few counts. V and J are TRBV5-1 and TRBJ1-2, with D uncertain. V dropped 1 base and J dropped 4 bases, with 11 bases sitting between them. Germline-derived CDR1 and CDR2 are SGHRS and YFSETQ. There are 14 residues in the CDR3. The CDR3 loop reads CASSLQPVLYGYTF. The CDR3 DNA sequence: TGCGCCAGCAGCTTGCAACCGGTTCTCTATGGCTACACCTTC.

This chain joins TRBV9 and TRBJ2-5; possible D gene TRBD2, 5 bases. This CDR3 has 15 amino acids. The germline gives CDR1 SGDLS, CDR2 YYNGEE. V was trimmed by 3 bases and J by 2 bases, leaving 14 bases between them. CDR3 in amino acids: CASSASGRGQETQYF. The DNA for the CDR3 is TGTGCCAGCAGCGCATCAGGTCGGGGTCAAGAGACCCAGTACTTC.

The chain combines TRBV19 with TRBJ2-7; 7 bases are a match to TRBD1. J was trimmed by 2 bases and V by 10 bases; bases with no gene match: 17. This CDR3 has 16 amino acids. Germline V gene sequence: CDR1 LNHDA, CDR2 SQIVND (reference sequence). The CDR3 DNA reads as TGTGCCACCTCCTCTCAGGGTGGGACAGACACCTACGAGCAGTACTTC. Translating gives CATSSQGGTDTYEQYF. The full variable domain, its missing parts supplied by reference TRBV19 and TRBJ2-7, is DGGITQSPKYLFRKEGQNVTLSCEQNLNHDAMYWYRQDPGQGLRLIYYSQIVNDFQKGDIAEGYSVSREKKESFPLTVTSAQKNPTAFYLCATSSQGGTDTYEQYFGPGTRLTVT.

The chain links TRBV6-6 to TRBJ1-2; D gene uncertain. V was pared by 0 bases and J by 3 bases, with 5 bases between. Looked up from germline, CDR1 is MNHNY and CDR2 is SVGAGI (reference sequence). The length of the CDR3 is 13 residues. CDR3 sequence reads: CASSYSPDYGYTF. The CDR3 nucleotides read TGTGCCAGCAGTTACTCGCCAGACTATGGCTACACCTTC.

The chain joins TRBV6-5 to TRBJ2-5; 10 nucleotides agree with TRBD2. Germline CDR1 is MNHEY and CDR2 is SVGAGI. The CDR3 is made up of 15 amino acids. After removal of 6 bases from V and 2 bases from J, the junction contained 6 bases not matched to a gene. The chain's CDR3 is CASRPSGRAQETQYF. CDR3 nucleotide sequence: TGTGCCAGCAGGCCGAGCGGGAGGGCTCAAGAGACCCAGTACTTC.

The V gene is TRBV5-4, the J gene TRBJ1-4; a weak D match, TRBD1 (6 bases). CDR3 length: 17 residues. Germline V gene lookup returns CDR1 SGHNT and CDR2 YYREEE (reference sequence). V was shortened by 5 bases and J by 4 bases, with 21 bases between the two germline ends. DNA for the CDR3: TGTGCCAGCAGTCCCTCCTCAGGGGTGGCTGTTAATGAAAAACTGTTTTTT. Protein sequence: CASSPSSGVAVNEKLFF.

The chain uses TRBV19 and TRBJ2-1, with 8 bases fitting TRBD1. J was trimmed by 4 bases and V by 8 bases; bases with no gene match: 7. Germline V CDR1 and CDR2: LNHDA, SQIVND (reference sequence). The CDR3 loop spans 14 amino acids. This CDR3 is CASAQGDRYNEQFF. The CDR3 coding sequence is TGTGCCAGTGCACAGGGGGACCGATACAATGAGCAGTTCTTC.